This T cell receptor (beta chain) appears in the sequencing data of a study of response to subunit inactivated influenza vaccine. Notes on the study in general: Each seasonal flu vaccination may recruit only limited new T cells, authors suggested.

CDR1 is ENHRY and CDR2 is SYGVKD in the germline V gene. V lost 0 bases, J lost 9 bases, and 18 bases lay in between. The length of the CDR3 is 16 residues. This clonotype was counted between two and nine times. Its antigen is undetermined. MiXCR was run by TCRdb on the RT-PCR reads, yielding one entry per CDR3 protein. The repertoire includes hundreds of thousands of distinct CDR3 sequences, more than 11% of them detected once, and around 6.5% sits in the top ten. The specimen comprised PBMCs from blood, sampled around two weeks before vaccination. The V gene is TRBV10-3, the J gene TRBJ2-1; D is perhaps TRBD1 (5 bases). This TCR derives from a man aged 50 to 59 who received an inactivated influenza vaccine. The CDR3 DNA is TGTGCCATCAGTGAGTCAAATCAGGGCCTCCGGCGTGAGCAGTTCTTC. This codes for CAISESNQGLRREQFF.